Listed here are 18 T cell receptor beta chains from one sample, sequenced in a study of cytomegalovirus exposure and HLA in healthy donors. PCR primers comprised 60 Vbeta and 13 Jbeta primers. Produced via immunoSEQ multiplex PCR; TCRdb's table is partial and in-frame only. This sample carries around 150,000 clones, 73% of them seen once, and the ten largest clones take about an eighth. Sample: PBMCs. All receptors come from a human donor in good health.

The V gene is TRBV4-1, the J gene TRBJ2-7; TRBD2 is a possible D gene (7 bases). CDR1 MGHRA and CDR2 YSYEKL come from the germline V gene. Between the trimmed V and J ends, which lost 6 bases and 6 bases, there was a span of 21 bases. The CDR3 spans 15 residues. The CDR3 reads CASRQPGSGEGEQYF. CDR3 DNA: TGCGCCAGCAGACAACCAGGGTCAGGGGAGGGCGAGCAGTACTTC.

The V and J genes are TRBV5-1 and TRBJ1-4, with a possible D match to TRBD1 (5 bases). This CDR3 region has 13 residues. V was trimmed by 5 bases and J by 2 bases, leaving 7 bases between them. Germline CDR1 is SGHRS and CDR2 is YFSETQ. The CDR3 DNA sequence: TGCGCCAGCAGGCGACAGACTAATGAAAAACTGTTTTTT. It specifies CASRRQTNEKLFF.

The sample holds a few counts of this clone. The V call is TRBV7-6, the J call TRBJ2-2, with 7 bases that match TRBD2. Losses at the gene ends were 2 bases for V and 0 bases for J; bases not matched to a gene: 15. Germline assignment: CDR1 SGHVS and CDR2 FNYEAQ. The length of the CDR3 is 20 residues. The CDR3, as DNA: TGTGCCAGCAGCTTACTTCCTTATGGGAGGGAGGGCACGAACACCGGGGAGCTGTTTTTT. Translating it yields CASSLLPYGREGTNTGELFF. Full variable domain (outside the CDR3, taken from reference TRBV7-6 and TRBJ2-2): GAGVSQSPRYKVTKRGQDVALRCDPISGHVSLYWYRQALGQGPEFLTYFNYEAQQDKSGLPNDRFSAERPEGSISTLTIQRTEQRDSAMYRCASSLLPYGREGTNTGELFFGEGSRLTVL.

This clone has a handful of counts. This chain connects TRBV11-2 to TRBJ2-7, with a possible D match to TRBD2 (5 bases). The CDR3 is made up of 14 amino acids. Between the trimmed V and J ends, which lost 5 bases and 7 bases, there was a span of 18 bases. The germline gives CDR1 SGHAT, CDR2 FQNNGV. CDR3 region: CASSPGSRAREQYF. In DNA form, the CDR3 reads TGTGCCAGCAGCCCGGGAAGTAGGGCGAGAGAGCAGTACTTC.

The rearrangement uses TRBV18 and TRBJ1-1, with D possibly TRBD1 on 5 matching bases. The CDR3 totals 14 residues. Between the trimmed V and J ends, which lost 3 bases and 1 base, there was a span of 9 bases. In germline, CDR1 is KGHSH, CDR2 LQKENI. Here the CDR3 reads CASSPRGGNTEAFF. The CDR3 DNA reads TGTGCCAGCTCACCGCGCGGGGGGAACACTGAAGCTTTCTTT.

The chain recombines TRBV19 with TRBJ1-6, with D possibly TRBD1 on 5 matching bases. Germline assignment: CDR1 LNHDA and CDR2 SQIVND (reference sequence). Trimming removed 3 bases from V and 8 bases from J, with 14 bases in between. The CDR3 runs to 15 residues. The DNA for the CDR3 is TGTGCCAGTAGTATCGACATCGGGGGTTATTCACCCCTCCACTTT. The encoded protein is CASSIDIGGYSPLHF. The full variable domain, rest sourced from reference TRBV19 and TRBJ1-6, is DGGITQSPKYLFRKEGQNVTLSCEQNLNHDAMYWYRQDPGQGLRLIYYSQIVNDFQKGDIAEGYSVSREKKESFPLTVTSAQKNPTAFYLCASSIDIGGYSPLHFGNGTRLTVT.

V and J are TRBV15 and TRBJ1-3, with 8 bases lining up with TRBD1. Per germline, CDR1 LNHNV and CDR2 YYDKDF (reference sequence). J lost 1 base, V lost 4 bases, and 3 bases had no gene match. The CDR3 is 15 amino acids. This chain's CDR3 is CATSKDRGSGNTIYF. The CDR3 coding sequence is TGTGCCACCAGCAAAGACAGGGGATCTGGAAACACCATATATTTT.

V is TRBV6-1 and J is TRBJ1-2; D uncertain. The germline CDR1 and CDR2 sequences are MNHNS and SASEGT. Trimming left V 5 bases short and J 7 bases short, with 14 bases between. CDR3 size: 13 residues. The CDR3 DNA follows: TGTGCCAGCAGTTTTTCCCCCACGAGTGGCTACACCTTC. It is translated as CASSFSPTSGYTF.

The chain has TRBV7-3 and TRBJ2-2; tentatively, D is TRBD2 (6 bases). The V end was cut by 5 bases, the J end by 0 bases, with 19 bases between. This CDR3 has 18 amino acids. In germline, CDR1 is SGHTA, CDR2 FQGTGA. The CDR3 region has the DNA TGTGCCAGCAGCGCCCCTCCTGGTAGCGGCTCGAACACCGGGGAGCTGTTTTTT. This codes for CASSAPPGSGSNTGELFF.

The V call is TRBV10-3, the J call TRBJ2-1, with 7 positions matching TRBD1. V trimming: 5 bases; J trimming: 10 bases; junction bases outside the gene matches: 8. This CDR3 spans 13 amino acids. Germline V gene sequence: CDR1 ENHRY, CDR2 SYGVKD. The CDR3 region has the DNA TGTGCCATCAGTCCCACAGGGGATATGGAGCAGTTCTTC. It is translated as CAISPTGDMEQFF.

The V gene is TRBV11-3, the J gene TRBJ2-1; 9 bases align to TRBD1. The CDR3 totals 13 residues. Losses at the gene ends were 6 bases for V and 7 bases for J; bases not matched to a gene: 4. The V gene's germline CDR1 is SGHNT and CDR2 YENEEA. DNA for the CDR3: TGTGCCAGCAGGGACAGGGGTGGGAATGAGCAGTTCTTC. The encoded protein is CASRDRGGNEQFF.

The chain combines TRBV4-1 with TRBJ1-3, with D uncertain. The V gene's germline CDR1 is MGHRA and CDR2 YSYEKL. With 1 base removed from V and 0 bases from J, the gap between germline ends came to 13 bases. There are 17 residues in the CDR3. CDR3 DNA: TGCGCCAGCAGCCAAGTTGAAGACTACAGCTCTGGAAACACCATATATTTT. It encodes CASSQVEDYSSGNTIYF.

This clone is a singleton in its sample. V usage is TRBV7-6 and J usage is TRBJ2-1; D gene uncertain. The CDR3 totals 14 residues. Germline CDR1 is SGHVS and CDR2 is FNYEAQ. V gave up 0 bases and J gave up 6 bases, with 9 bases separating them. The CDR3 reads CASSLALGGNEQFF. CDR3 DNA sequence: TGTGCCAGCAGCTTAGCGCTTGGCGGCAATGAGCAGTTCTTC.

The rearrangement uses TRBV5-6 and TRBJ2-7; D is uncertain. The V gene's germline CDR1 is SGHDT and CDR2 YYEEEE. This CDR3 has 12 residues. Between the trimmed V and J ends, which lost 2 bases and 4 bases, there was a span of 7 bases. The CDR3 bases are TGTGCCAGCAGCTTATTCCGTTACGAGCAGTACTTC. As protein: CASSLFRYEQYF.

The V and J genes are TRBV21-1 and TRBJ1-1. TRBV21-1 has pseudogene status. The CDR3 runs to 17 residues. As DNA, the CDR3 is TGTGCCAGCAGCAAAGTTTCTGGGGGGATGGGGAACACTGAAGCTTTCTTT. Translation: CASSKVSGGMGNTEAFF.

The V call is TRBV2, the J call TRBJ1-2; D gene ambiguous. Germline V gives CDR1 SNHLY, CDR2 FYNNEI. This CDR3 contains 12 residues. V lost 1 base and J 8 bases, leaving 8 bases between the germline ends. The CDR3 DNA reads TGTGCCAGCAGTGAAGGCTTTAGCGGCTACACCTTC. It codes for CASSEGFSGYTF.

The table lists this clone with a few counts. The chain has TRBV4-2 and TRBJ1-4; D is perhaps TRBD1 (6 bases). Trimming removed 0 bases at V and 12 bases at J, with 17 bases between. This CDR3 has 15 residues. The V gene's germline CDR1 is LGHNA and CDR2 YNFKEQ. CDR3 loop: CASSQDPGTGRELFF. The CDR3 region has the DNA TGTGCCAGCAGCCAAGACCCAGGAACAGGGCGGGAACTGTTTTTT.

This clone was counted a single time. CDR3 sequence (DNA): TGTGCCAGAAAAATCCGGGGTGGCGGGAAGAACTTCACAGATACGCAGTATTTT. Protein product: CARKIRGGGKNFTDTQYF. The rearrangement joins TRBV7-9 to TRBJ2-3; D is possibly TRBD2 (6 bases). Trimming left V 9 bases short and J 2 bases short, with 27 bases between. CDR3 length: 18 residues. CDR1 and CDR2 from the germline V gene are SEHNR and FQNEAQ (reference sequence).